These 32 T cell receptor beta chains originate from one sample sequenced in a study of identical twins. TCRdb reprocessed the 5' RACE reads with MiXCR, giving one entry per CDR3 protein. In the table there are about 1.7 million distinct CDR3 sequences, under 35% of which are singletons. Sequences were obtained from cord blood. The receptors shown here come from a newborn girl in good health.

The chain has TRBV28 and TRBJ2-1, with TRBD2 matching 12 bases. Germline values: CDR1 MDHEN, CDR2 SYDVKM. The CDR3 totals 18 residues. Trimming took 5 bases from V and 8 from J; bases not matched to a gene: 16. CDR3 coding DNA: TGTGCCAGCAGTACCACCCCTAGACTAGCGGGAGATAACCATGAGCAGTTCTTC. It encodes CASSTTPRLAGDNHEQFF.

This clonotype was counted a few times. The chain recombines TRBV20-1 with TRBJ2-3; TRBD1 matches at 8 bases. The CDR3 consists of 13 residues. V trimming: 5 bases; J trimming: 13 bases; junction bases outside the gene matches: 14. Germline V CDR1 and CDR2: DFQATT, SNEGSKA (reference sequence). The CDR3: CSALGQGHSSKYF. The DNA for the CDR3 is TGCAGTGCTCTAGGACAGGGTCATTCGTCGAAGTATTTT.

This clonotype was recorded a few times. V and J are TRBV7-2 and TRBJ2-3; 8 nucleotides agree with TRBD2. The CDR3 totals 16 residues. Trimming took 6 bases from V and 2 from J; bases not matched to a gene: 10. Germline lookup yields CDR1 SGHTA and CDR2 FQGNSA. The CDR3 sequence: CASRSTGTRPTDTQYF. The CDR3 DNA reads as TGTGCCAGCAGATCTACCGGGACTAGACCCACAGATACGCAGTATTTT.

The rearrangement uses TRBV20-1 and TRBJ2-3; 8 nucleotides line up with TRBD1. This CDR3 is built from 11 residues. Germline trimming cut 6 bases from V and 6 bases from J; bases unmatched to any gene: 2. The germline CDR1 and CDR2 sequences are DFQATT and SNEGSKA (reference sequence). The CDR3 here is CSADRVDTQYF. The DNA for the CDR3 is TGCAGTGCGGACAGGGTCGATACGCAGTATTTT.

The V gene is TRBV19, the J gene TRBJ2-1; D perhaps matches TRBD2 (6 bases). The CDR3 contains 15 residues. Germline CDR1 is LNHDA and CDR2 is SQIVND (reference sequence). Trimming took 5 bases from V and 6 from J, leaving 17 bases between them. CDR3 in amino acids: CASSGRERSVNEQFF. The CDR3 DNA reads as TGTGCCAGTAGTGGGCGGGAACGGTCAGTCAATGAGCAGTTCTTC. The complete variable domain, with remaining parts taken from reference TRBV19 and TRBJ2-1, reads DGGITQSPKYLFRKEGQNVTLSCEQNLNHDAMYWYRQDPGQGLRLIYYSQIVNDFQKGDIAEGYSVSREKKESFPLTVTSAQKNPTAFYLCASSGRERSVNEQFFGPGTRLTVL.

J is TRBJ2-7 and V is TRBV28, with a tentative D call TRBD2 (5 bases). Per germline, CDR1 MDHEN and CDR2 SYDVKM. Trimming left V 6 bases short and J 7 bases short, with 19 bases between. CDR3 length: 14 amino acids. The CDR3 reads CASRNPPSPGEQYF. CDR3 bases: TGTGCCAGCAGAAACCCCCCGTCGCCGGGGGAGCAGTACTTC.

This clonotype has only a few counts. The chain couples TRBV7-2 to TRBJ2-7, with D tentatively TRBD1 (6 bases). V shed 9 bases and J shed 0 bases, with 12 bases lying between them. The CDR3 consists of 13 residues. From germline, CDR1 is SGHTA and CDR2 FQGNSA. The CDR3 region has the DNA TGTGCCAGTGCAGACAGGATCTCCTACGAGCAGTACTTC. As protein: CASADRISYEQYF.

This rearrangement joins TRBV14 to TRBJ1-5; D remains ambiguous. V lost 0 bases to trimming and J lost 8 bases, with 8 bases between them. CDR3 length: 13 residues. The germline CDR1 and CDR2 sequences are SGHDN and FVKESK. The CDR3 sequence: CASSQEGSEPQHF. CDR3 nucleotide sequence: TGTGCCAGCAGCCAAGAGGGGAGTGAGCCCCAGCATTTT.

The rearrangement joins TRBV2 to TRBJ1-5, with D perhaps TRBD1 (6 bases). CDR1 is SNHLY and CDR2 is FYNNEI in the germline V gene. There are 14 residues in the CDR3. The V end was cut by 6 bases, the J end by 5 bases, with 14 bases between. CDR3 sequence reads: CASRPDRTDQPQHF. CDR3 bases: TGTGCCAGCAGACCCGACAGGACCGATCAGCCCCAGCATTTT.

The chain couples TRBV7-2 to TRBJ1-2; no reliable D call. Germline V lookup: CDR1 SGHTA, CDR2 FQGNSA. This CDR3 is 15 amino acids long. V was pared by 0 bases and J by 0 bases, with 8 bases between. CDR3: CASSLARSPNYGYTF. Here the CDR3 DNA reads TGTGCCAGCAGCTTAGCGCGCAGCCCTAACTATGGCTACACCTTC.

This clonotype was counted ten times or more. The V gene is TRBV29-1, the J gene TRBJ2-3; 10 bases are a match to TRBD2. This CDR3 has 14 amino acids. The junction had 6 bases not matched to a gene; V was cut back by 3 bases and J by 6 bases. Germline values: CDR1 SQVTM, CDR2 ANQGSEA. The CDR3 DNA sequence: TGCAGCGTTGAGACTAGCGGGCTCGGGGATACGCAGTATTTT. Translation gives CSVETSGLGDTQYF.

This clonotype was recorded a few times. V is TRBV20-1 and J is TRBJ2-7, with unresolved D. Looked up from germline, CDR1 is DFQATT and CDR2 is SNEGSKA (reference sequence). V lost 0 bases and J lost 2, with 14 bases in between. The CDR3 sequence is 15 residues long. DNA for the CDR3: TGCAGTGCTAGAGATCCCCTAGGAACCACCTACGAGCAGTACTTC. Its protein is CSARDPLGTTYEQYF.

Only a few counts were recorded for this clonotype. The rearrangement uses TRBV6-6 and TRBJ2-7; 7 positions agree with TRBD2. The ends lost 4 bases at V and 3 bases at J; junction bases unmatched: 6. This CDR3 is 14 amino acids long. The germline V gene encodes CDR1 MNHNY and CDR2 SVGAGI (reference sequence). CDR3 protein: CASSSRDYDYEQYF. CDR3 in DNA: TGTGCCAGCAGTTCCAGGGACTACGACTACGAGCAGTACTTC.

The chain joins TRBV5-5 to TRBJ2-5; D perhaps matches TRBD2 (5 bases). The ends were cut back, 1 base at V and 11 bases at J, with 18 bases in the middle. Germline CDR1 reads SGHKS; CDR2 reads YYEKEE (reference sequence). This CDR3 is built from 14 residues. As DNA, the CDR3 is TGTGCCAGCAGCTTGTGGACTGGGGTTTCCGCGCAGTACTTC. Its translation: CASSLWTGVSAQYF.

Only a few counts were recorded for this clonotype. The chain has TRBV28 and TRBJ2-3; TRBD2 matches at 12 bases. V shed 4 bases, J shed 2 bases, and the junction held 7 bases outside the gene matches. There are 17 residues in the CDR3. Per germline, CDR1 MDHEN and CDR2 SYDVKM. The CDR3 DNA is TGTGCCAGCAGTTATCTAGCGGGAGGGCGTAACACAGATACGCAGTATTTT. Translated: CASSYLAGGRNTDTQYF.

The chain employs TRBV27 and TRBJ1-2; TRBD1 aligns across 8 bases. V shed 3 bases, J shed 4 bases, and the junction held 7 bases outside the gene matches. The CDR3 loop spans 15 amino acids. Looked up from germline, CDR1 is MNHEY and CDR2 is SMNVEV (reference sequence). This CDR3 reads CASSFDVDRVYGYTF. DNA of the CDR3: TGTGCCAGCAGTTTTGACGTGGACAGGGTCTATGGCTACACCTTC.

The chain couples TRBV7-9 to TRBJ1-5; a possible D gene is TRBD1 (5 bases). This CDR3 has 12 amino acids. Germline V gives CDR1 SEHNR, CDR2 FQNEAQ (reference sequence). V was trimmed by 5 bases and J by 8 bases, leaving 10 bases between them. The CDR3 spells CASSLGGEPQHF. CDR3 nucleotides: TGTGCCAGCAGCCTTGGGGGTGAGCCCCAGCATTTT.

The chain carries TRBV9 and TRBJ2-3, with 9 bases lining up with TRBD2. Trimming cost V 0 bases and J 6 bases; bases outside gene matches: 5. This CDR3 has 15 residues. The germline V gene encodes CDR1 SGDLS and CDR2 YYNGEE. In DNA, the CDR3 is TGTGCCAGCAGCGTAGCTCCCACTAGCGGGGATACGCAGTATTTT. Its translation is CASSVAPTSGDTQYF.

Concerning this clonotype itself: Mismatch with germline at one junction end may stem from a read error. V gene TRBV4-2 combines with J gene TRBJ2-5; 9 positions match TRBD1. The CDR3 runs 13 residues. Germline V gene data show CDR1 as LGHNA and CDR2 as YNFKEQ. The CDR3 bases are TGTGCCAGCAGCCAGACAGGGGGAGAGATCCAGTACTTC. Its translation is CASSQTGGEIQYF.

Remarks on this clonotype: This may arise from a read error, as a much more abundant clone is one base away. This chain uses TRBV20-1 with TRBJ2-3; D not certain. V was shortened by 6 bases and J by 2 bases, with 6 bases between the two germline ends. CDR3 length equals 11 residues. CDR1 DFQATT and CDR2 SNEGSKA come from the germline V gene (reference sequence). The CDR3 sequence: CSAPTTDTQYF. The CDR3 DNA follows: TGCAGTGCCCCCACCACAGATACGCAGTATTTT.

The chain couples TRBV25-1 to TRBJ1-1; tentatively, D is TRBD1 (6 bases). The CDR3 length is 17 residues. Deletions cut 5 bases from V and 3 bases from J, with 22 bases between. CDR1 is MGHDK, CDR2 SYGVNS, per germline. CDR3 DNA: TGTGCCAGCAGTCCCTGGGAGGGGGAGGACGAGGACACTGAAGCTTTCTTT. This encodes CASSPWEGEDEDTEAFF.

The V gene is TRBV12-3 or TRBV12-4, the J gene TRBJ2-7, with D possibly TRBD2 on 6 matching bases. V was trimmed by 6 bases and J by 10 bases, leaving 16 bases between them. CDR3 length equals 12 residues. The CDR3 nucleotides are TGTGCCAGCAGATCCGGGGGAAACGTTCAGTACTTC. Translation: CASRSGGNVQYF.

This chain connects TRBV5-6 to TRBJ1-1; 7 bases fit TRBD1. In germline, CDR1 is SGHDT, CDR2 YYEEEE. This CDR3 contains 16 residues. With 7 bases clipped from V and 2 bases from J, the junction kept 14 bases outside the gene matches. CDR3 protein: CASALLIRGPNTEAFF. The DNA of the CDR3 is TGTGCCAGCGCCCTTCTTATAAGGGGGCCAAACACTGAAGCTTTCTTT.

In this sample, this clonotype turned up a few times. The V gene is TRBV4-2, the J gene TRBJ2-3, with 7 positions matching TRBD1. Per germline, CDR1 LGHNA and CDR2 YNFKEQ. There are 18 residues in the CDR3. Trimming at V came to 3 bases and at J to 1 base, leaving 13 bases not matched to a gene. Here the CDR3 reads CASSQGVTGTAGTDTQYF. The CDR3 region has the DNA TGTGCCAGCAGCCAGGGTGTGACAGGGACAGCTGGCACAGATACGCAGTATTTT.

The chain recombines TRBV4-1 with TRBJ2-7; maybe TRBD2 (6 bases). The germline V gene has CDR1 MGHRA and CDR2 YSYEKL. V dropped 1 base and J dropped 3 bases, with 13 bases sitting between them. This CDR3 region has 15 residues. CDR3 nucleotides: TGCGCCAGCAGCCAAGTGGCACTAGCCGTCTACGAGCAGTACTTC. Protein: CASSQVALAVYEQYF.

This chain links TRBV29-1 with TRBJ2-7; 8 bases line up with TRBD2. The germline V gene encodes CDR1 SQVTM and CDR2 ANQGSEA. The CDR3 consists of 15 residues. The junction had 10 bases not matched to a gene; V was cut back by 6 bases and J by 0 bases. CDR3 DNA sequence: TGCAGCGTCCGAACTTCACTAGCGGCCTCCTACGAGCAGTACTTC. Its protein is CSVRTSLAASYEQYF.

This clonotype was seen many times. The rearrangement joins TRBV7-2 to TRBJ2-3; D may be TRBD1 (6 bases). The V gene's germline CDR1 is SGHTA and CDR2 FQGNSA. The V gene lost 1 base and the J gene lost 4 bases, with 9 bases spanning the gap. The CDR3 extends over 14 amino acids. CDR3 nucleotide sequence: TGTGCCAGCAGCTTAGACAGGGTGGCAGATACGCAGTATTTT. It translates to CASSLDRVADTQYF.

This clonotype was counted once. The chain uses TRBV3-1 and TRBJ2-7; D is tentatively TRBD1 or TRBD2 (5 bases each). V lost 3 bases, J lost 7 bases, and 19 bases lay in between. There are 15 residues in the CDR3. Germline V gene lookup returns CDR1 LGHDT and CDR2 YNNKEL (reference sequence). The CDR3 region has the DNA TGTGCCAGCAGCCACAGGCAGCCCGGGACGGATGAGCAGTACTTC. Translated, it gives CASSHRQPGTDEQYF.

This clonotype was counted between two and nine times. The chain has TRBV6-2 or TRBV6-3 and TRBJ1-1, with 7 bases lining up with TRBD1. CDR1 is MNHEY, CDR2 SVGEGT, per germline. The J segment lost 0 bases and the V segment lost 0 bases, leaving 4 bases of the junction unmatched. This CDR3 region has 16 residues. The CDR3 loop is CASSYSGDSLNTEAFF. CDR3 coding DNA: TGTGCCAGCAGTTACTCGGGGGACAGTTTGAACACTGAAGCTTTCTTT.

The rearrangement uses TRBV29-1 and TRBJ2-5; 8 bases line up with TRBD1. The CDR3 covers 14 residues. The germline V gene has CDR1 SQVTM and CDR2 ANQGSEA. V lost 1 base and J lost 4; bases outside the gene matches: 5. CDR3 amino acids: CSVEVVRGRETQYF. The CDR3, as DNA: TGCAGCGTTGAAGTGGTCAGGGGGCGAGAGACCCAGTACTTC.

This clonotype was recorded a few times. The CDR3 region has the DNA TGTGCCAGCAGCGAGGGGACCTATGGCTACACCTTC. Its translation: CASSEGTYGYTF. The chain employs TRBV9 and TRBJ1-2, with a possible D match to TRBD1 (5 bases). CDR1 is SGDLS, CDR2 YYNGEE, per germline. CDR3 length: 12 residues. V lost 3 bases to trimming and J lost 4 bases, with 7 bases between them.

The chain is built from TRBV4-2 and TRBJ1-2; maybe TRBD1 (6 bases). The germline V gene encodes CDR1 LGHNA and CDR2 YNFKEQ. V was clipped by 0 bases and J by 6 bases, with 20 bases between them. The CDR3 extends over 17 amino acids. The DNA of the CDR3 is TGTGCCAGCAGCCAAGATAGTTCCACAGGGTATTATCATGGCTACACCTTC. Its translation: CASSQDSSTGYYHGYTF.